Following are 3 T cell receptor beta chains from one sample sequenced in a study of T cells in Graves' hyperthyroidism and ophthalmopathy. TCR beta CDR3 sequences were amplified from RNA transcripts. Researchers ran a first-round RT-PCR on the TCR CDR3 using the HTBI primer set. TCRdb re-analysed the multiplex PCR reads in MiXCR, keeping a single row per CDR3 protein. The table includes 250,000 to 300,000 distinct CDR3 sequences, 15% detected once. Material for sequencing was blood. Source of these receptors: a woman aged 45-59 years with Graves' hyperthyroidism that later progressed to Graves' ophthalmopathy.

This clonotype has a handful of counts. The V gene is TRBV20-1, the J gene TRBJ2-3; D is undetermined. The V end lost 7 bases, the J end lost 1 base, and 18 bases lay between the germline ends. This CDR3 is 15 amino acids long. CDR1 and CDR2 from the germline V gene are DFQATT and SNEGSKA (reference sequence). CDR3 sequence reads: CSVVRPRLRTDTQYF. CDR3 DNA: TGCAGTGTAGTCCGCCCGAGACTCCGCACAGATACGCAGTATTTT.

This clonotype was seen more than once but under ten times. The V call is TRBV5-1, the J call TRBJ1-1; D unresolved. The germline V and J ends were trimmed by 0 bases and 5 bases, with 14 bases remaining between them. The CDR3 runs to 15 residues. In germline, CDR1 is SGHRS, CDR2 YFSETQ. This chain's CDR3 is CASSLVPGRGTEAFF. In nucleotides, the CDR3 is TGCGCCAGCAGCTTGGTCCCGGGCCGTGGGACTGAAGCTTTCTTT.

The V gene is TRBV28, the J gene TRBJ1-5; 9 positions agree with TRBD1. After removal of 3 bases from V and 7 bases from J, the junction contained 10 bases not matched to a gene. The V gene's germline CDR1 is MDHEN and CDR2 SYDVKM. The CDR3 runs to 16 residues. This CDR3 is CASSFAGQGGGQPQHF. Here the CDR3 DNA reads TGTGCCAGCAGTTTCGCGGGACAGGGCGGCGGACAGCCCCAGCATTTT.